This T cell receptor beta chain was observed in a study of blood T cells in healthy people across ages. V lost 3 bases, J lost 8 bases, and 5 bases stayed unmatched. The CDR3 covers 15 residues. Germline assignment: CDR1 MRHNA and CDR2 SNTAGT. Sample-barcoded 5' priming and a J-beta primer mix drove a second PCR of about 7 to 11 cycles. Carrying 12 random nucleotides, a template-switch adaptor labeled each individual cDNA molecule. TCRdb re-called the 5' RACE reads with MiXCR, one entry per CDR3 protein. Of 750,000 to 850,000 distinct CDR3 sequences in the sample, just under 25% were seen once. Broader study findings: Aged donors had fewer naive CD4+ cells and lower diversity than long-lived donors. Donor CMV infection status was unknown, possibly confounding age-related changes in expanded clonotypes.

In regard to this clonotype: Its target is unknown.

The data were also submitted as part of a second study, on T cells of mothers and their children.

The specimen was blood. This sequence was found in a boy between 10 and 17 years old in good health. The chain carries TRBV6-4 and TRBJ2-1; TRBD1 agrees at 12 bases. The CDR3 DNA sequence: TGTGCCAGCAGTGAGGGGACAGGGGGCAGGGATGAGCAGTTCTTC. Translating gives CASSEGTGGRDEQFF.